A single sample gave rise to the 29 T cell receptor beta chains below, sequenced in a study of glioma-infiltrating T cells. Using RNA template, CDR3s of TCR alpha and beta were amplified with iRepertoire arm-PCR. TCRdb re-called the multiplex PCR reads through MiXCR, storing one row per CDR3 protein. The table lists over 120,000 distinct CDR3 sequences, approximately 39% of them singletons. Sequenced sample: glioma tissue, nonneoplastic brain tissue, or PBMCs (not recorded which). The source is a human donor with low-grade glioma or glioblastoma, undergoing nonglioma brain surgery, or in good health (not recorded which).

With respect to this clonotype: One end of the junction is discordant with germline, which a read error may explain. This chain links TRBV6-1 with TRBJ2-2, with 7 bases matching TRBD1. Germline CDR1 is MNHNS and CDR2 is SASEGT. The CDR3 extends over 14 amino acids. The CDR3 loop reads CASRDSQISGELFF. CDR3 bases: TGCGCCAGCCGGGACAGTCAAATCTCCGGGGAGCTGTTTTTT.

This clonotype has a handful of counts. The rearrangement uses TRBV12-3 or TRBV12-4 and TRBJ2-5; tentatively, D is TRBD1 (6 bases). Trimming removed 3 bases from V and 5 bases from J, with 13 bases in between. The CDR3 covers 14 residues. As DNA, the CDR3 is TGTGCCAGCAGTTTTCAGGGGTCGGGGGAGACCCAGTACTTC. It is translated as CASSFQGSGETQYF.

The J gene is TRBJ1-1, the V gene TRBV25-1, with D unclear. The CDR3 covers 12 residues. The ends were cut back, 7 bases at V and 1 base at J, with 7 bases in the middle. The V gene's germline CDR1 is MGHDK and CDR2 SYGVNS. CDR3 bases: TGTGCCAGCAAAAAGGAGAACACTGAAGCTTTCTTT. It is translated as CASKKENTEAFF.

The J gene is TRBJ2-3, the V gene TRBV7-8; no clear D gene. This CDR3 is built from 14 residues. Germline-derived CDR1 and CDR2 are SGHVS and FQNEAQ. V gave up 5 bases and J gave up 5 bases, with 14 bases separating them. CDR3 amino acids: CASSKRTMGDTQYF. In DNA form, the CDR3 reads TGTGCCAGCAGCAAACGAACCATGGGAGATACGCAGTATTTT.

The chain employs TRBV5-1 and TRBJ2-3; TRBD2 matches 9 bases. CDR1 is SGHRS and CDR2 is YFSETQ in the germline V gene. The CDR3 consists of 15 residues. Losses at the gene ends were 0 bases for V and 3 bases for J; bases not matched to a gene: 2. Here the CDR3 reads CASSLAAGGTDTQYF. The CDR3 coding sequence is TGCGCCAGCAGCTTGGCAGCGGGGGGTACAGATACGCAGTATTTT. The full variable domain, completed using reference TRBV5-1 and TRBJ2-3, is KAGVTQTPRYLIKTRGQQVTLSCSPISGHRSVSWYQQTPGQGLQFLFEYFSETQRNKGNFPGRFSGRQFSNSRSEMNVSTLELGDSALYLCASSLAAGGTDTQYFGPGTRLTVL.

CDR3 nucleotide sequence: TGCAGTGCTAGGACAGACAATCAGCCCCAGCATTTT. It translates to CSARTDNQPQHF. This chain connects TRBV20-1 to TRBJ1-5; TRBD1 is a possible D gene (5 bases). The V gene's germline CDR1 is DFQATT and CDR2 SNEGSKA (reference sequence). Trimming stripped 3 bases from V and 3 bases from J, with 6 bases between. The CDR3 spans 12 residues.

Remarks on this clonotype: A much larger clone lies a single base off, so this may be a read error. This chain connects TRBV7-2 to TRBJ2-3; 9 bases agree with TRBD2. Germline V gene data show CDR1 as SGHTA and CDR2 as FQGNSA. The CDR3 extends over 17 amino acids. Trimming at V came to 5 bases and at J to 7 bases, leaving 16 bases not matched to a gene. In DNA form, the CDR3 reads TGTGCCAGCAGCCTCAGGAGCGGGGGGAGAGTCTCCTATACGCAGTATTTT. Its translation: CASSLRSGGRVSYTQYF.

This chain links TRBV28 with TRBJ2-5; 7 bases line up with TRBD1. CDR3 size: 16 residues. Germline CDR1 is MDHEN and CDR2 is SYDVKM. Trimming cost V 5 bases and J 2 bases; bases outside gene matches: 11. The CDR3 sequence: CASSPYGRQGQETQYF. CDR3 nucleotide sequence: TGTGCCAGCAGTCCCTACGGTCGACAGGGACAAGAGACCCAGTACTTC. Using reference TRBV28 and TRBJ2-5 for the parts outside the CDR3, the full variable domain is DVKVTQSSRYLVKRTGEKVFLECVQDMDHENMFWYRQDPGLGLRLIYFSYDVKMKEKGDIPEGYSVSREKKERFSLILESASTNQTSMYLCASSPYGRQGQETQYFGPGTRLLVL.

This clonotype turned up a few times. The rearrangement uses TRBV27 and TRBJ2-1; D may be TRBD2 (6 bases). V gave up 7 bases and J gave up 7 bases, with 17 bases separating them. The CDR3 is 14 residues long. Germline assignment: CDR1 MNHEY and CDR2 SMNVEV (reference sequence). CDR3 protein: CASTVSGIENEQFF. The CDR3 DNA reads as TGTGCCAGCACTGTTAGCGGTATAGAGAATGAGCAGTTCTTC.

This clonotype was found a few times. The chain combines TRBV6-1 with TRBJ2-7, with 10 bases matching TRBD1. CDR1 is MNHNS, CDR2 SASEGT, per germline. The CDR3 consists of 14 residues. Unmatched junction bases numbered 5, after V lost 6 bases and J lost 3 bases. CDR3 nucleotide sequence: TGTGCCAGCAGGGGGGGACAGGGGCGCTACGAGCAGTACTTC. It codes for CASRGGQGRYEQYF.

This chain connects TRBV4-1 to TRBJ2-7, with D possibly called TRBD1 or TRBD2 (5 bases each). V shed 2 bases and J shed 4 bases, with 12 bases lying between them. The CDR3 has 14 residues. The germline CDR1 and CDR2 sequences are MGHRA and YSYEKL. CDR3 sequence: CASSQLQGPYEQYF. The CDR3 nucleotides read TGCGCCAGCAGCCAACTCCAGGGACCTTACGAGCAGTACTTC.

The V call is TRBV24-1, the J call TRBJ2-5; D remains unclear. CDR3 length: 13 residues. V gave up 0 bases and J gave up 4 bases, with 5 bases separating them. The germline V gene has CDR1 KGHDR and CDR2 SFDVKD. CDR3 sequence reads: CATSDLYGETQYF. CDR3 nucleotides: TGTGCCACCAGTGATTTGTATGGAGAGACCCAGTACTTC.

This clonotype was counted between two and nine times. This chain joins TRBV20-1 and TRBJ2-7, with 11 nucleotides matching TRBD1. The CDR3 consists of 14 residues. With V trimmed by 8 bases and J by 3 bases, 9 bases remained unmatched. Germline V lookup: CDR1 DFQATT, CDR2 SNEGSKA (reference sequence). The CDR3 DNA is TGCAGTCCCCAACCCGGGACAGGGGGCTACGAGCAGTACTTC. This sequence encodes CSPQPGTGGYEQYF.

At least ten counts were recorded for this clonotype. The chain combines TRBV6-2 or TRBV6-3 with TRBJ1-5, with 7 bases aligning to TRBD1. The CDR3 is 13 amino acids. The junction had 6 bases not matched to a gene; V was cut back by 8 bases and J by 5 bases. Germline V lookup: CDR1 MNHEY, CDR2 SVGEGT. The CDR3 loop is CASHDRAYQPQHF. The CDR3 DNA is TGTGCCAGCCATGACAGGGCCTATCAGCCCCAGCATTTT.

The DNA for the CDR3 is TGCAGTGGCCAGACAGGGATCTCCTACAATGAGCAGTTCTTC. Protein: CSGQTGISYNEQFF. The gene calls are TRBV20-1 and TRBJ2-1; 7 bases map to TRBD1. The CDR3 is 14 residues long. J lost 0 bases, V lost 7 bases, and 6 bases had no gene match. Germline CDR1 and CDR2: DFQATT and SNEGSKA (reference sequence).

The chain has TRBV5-1 and TRBJ2-3, with no clear D. The germline CDR1 and CDR2 sequences are SGHRS and YFSETQ. V dropped 5 bases and J dropped 2 bases, with 12 bases sitting between them. CDR3 length equals 14 residues. CDR3: CASRGWSYTDTQYF. The CDR3 DNA reads TGCGCCAGCAGAGGGTGGTCTTACACAGATACGCAGTATTTT.

V is TRBV28 and J is TRBJ1-5; D not resolved. The CDR3 extends over 14 amino acids. The V gene's germline CDR1 is MDHEN and CDR2 SYDVKM. V was cut by 3 bases and J by 6 bases, with 12 bases left in between. The CDR3 loop reads CASSLPGRAQPQHF. CDR3 DNA: TGTGCCAGCAGTTTGCCCGGGAGAGCTCAGCCCCAGCATTTT. Full variable domain (missing parts from reference TRBV28 and TRBJ1-5): DVKVTQSSRYLVKRTGEKVFLECVQDMDHENMFWYRQDPGLGLRLIYFSYDVKMKEKGDIPEGYSVSREKKERFSLILESASTNQTSMYLCASSLPGRAQPQHFGDGTRLSIL.

For this clonotype: At one boundary the junction diverges from the germline segment, which might be a read error. This chain links TRBV6-6 with TRBJ2-7; a possible D gene is TRBD2 (6 bases). This CDR3 has 13 amino acids. Germline CDR1 reads MNHNY; CDR2 reads SVGAGI (reference sequence). The CDR3 loop reads CASSGHGGYEQYF. As DNA, the CDR3 is TGCGCCAGCTCCGGACACGGGGGATACGAGCAGTACTTC.

This clonotype was counted only a few times. The V gene is TRBV27, the J gene TRBJ1-2; no definite D call. Germline lookup yields CDR1 MNHEY and CDR2 SMNVEV (reference sequence). V was clipped by 2 bases and J by 2 bases, with 9 bases between them. This CDR3 is built from 14 residues. In DNA form, the CDR3 reads TGTGCCAGCAGTTTAACCCGATTAAACTATGGCTACACCTTC. It specifies CASSLTRLNYGYTF.

CDR3 sequence reads: CASSSLGGGEKLFF. CDR3 nucleotide sequence: TGTGCCAGCAGTTCCTTGGGGGGAGGTGAAAAACTGTTTTTT. This rearrangement joins TRBV27 to TRBJ1-4, with D possibly matching TRBD1 (5 bases). This CDR3 comprises 14 residues. V lost 4 bases and J 7 bases, leaving 13 bases between the germline ends. Germline V gene lookup returns CDR1 MNHEY and CDR2 SMNVEV (reference sequence).

This clonotype was counted only a few times. This chain joins TRBV2 and TRBJ2-3, with D perhaps TRBD2 (5 bases). Trimming removed 3 bases from V and 1 base from J, with 8 bases in between. CDR1 is SNHLY, CDR2 FYNNEI, per germline. The CDR3 is made up of 14 amino acids. The CDR3 reads CASSEGSGTDTQYF. The DNA of the CDR3 is TGTGCCAGCAGTGAGGGTAGCGGCACAGATACGCAGTATTTT.

This clonotype appeared a few times. The chain combines TRBV6-1 with TRBJ2-6; a possible D gene is TRBD2 (5 bases). V was shortened by 6 bases and J by 4 bases, with 16 bases between the two germline ends. CDR1 MNHNS and CDR2 SASEGT come from the germline V gene. This CDR3 comprises 16 residues. Here the CDR3 DNA reads TGTGCCAGCAGCCTACGACGACTACCCGGGGCCAACGTCCTGACTTTC. It is translated as CASSLRRLPGANVLTF.

This clonotype has only a few counts. The chain couples TRBV28 to TRBJ2-5; 7 bases agree with TRBD1. The germline CDR1 and CDR2 sequences are MDHEN and SYDVKM. The CDR3 totals 14 residues. V lost 6 bases and J lost 2; bases outside the gene matches: 6. CDR3 protein: CASRYPGQQETQYF. The CDR3 DNA sequence: TGTGCCAGCAGGTACCCGGGACAGCAAGAGACCCAGTACTTC.

This clonotype has more than one count but fewer than ten. The CDR3, as DNA: TGCAGTGCTAGAGGAGGAGGGGGCGGGAATAGCAATCAGCCCCAGCATTTT. Translating gives CSARGGGGGNSNQPQHF. The gene calls are TRBV20-1 and TRBJ1-5, with TRBD1 matching over 7 bases. The CDR3 spans 17 residues. V gave up 1 base and J gave up 0 bases; unmatched junction bases: 9. The germline CDR1 and CDR2 sequences are DFQATT and SNEGSKA (reference sequence).

The chain has TRBV6-2 or TRBV6-3 and TRBJ2-7; 8 bases line up with TRBD2. Germline CDR1 is MNHEY and CDR2 is SVGEGT. V was clipped by 7 bases and J by 5 bases; unmatched bases: 10. The CDR3 spans 14 residues. The CDR3 DNA follows: TGTGCCAGCAAGAGAAGCGGGAGCTGGAACGAGCAGTACTTC. Its translation: CASKRSGSWNEQYF.

The table lists this clonotype with a few counts. The chain is built from TRBV20-1 and TRBJ1-2, with TRBD1 as a possible D gene (5 bases). Trimming pared 4 bases from V and 8 bases from J, leaving 11 bases between. Germline V gene data show CDR1 as DFQATT and CDR2 as SNEGSKA (reference sequence). The CDR3 length is 11 residues. CDR3 coding DNA: TGCAGTGCTAAACAGGTCCGCGGCTACACCTTC. Amino acid sequence: CSAKQVRGYTF.

As concerns this clonotype: A junction boundary mismatches the germline segment, possibly from a read error. The chain recombines TRBV6-2 or TRBV6-3 with TRBJ2-6, with D tentatively TRBD1 (5 bases). CDR1 is MNHEY and CDR2 is SVGEGT in the germline V gene. The CDR3 runs to 13 residues. In DNA form, the CDR3 reads TGTGCCAGCAGTCCAACTGGGGCCAACTTCCTGACTTTC. This gives the protein CASSPTGANFLTF.

This chain uses TRBV6-1 with TRBJ2-3; 7 bases line up with TRBD2. Germline loops: CDR1 MNHNS, CDR2 SASEGT. The V gene end was trimmed by 11 bases and the J gene end by 2 bases; junction bases not matched to a gene: 7. The CDR3 loop spans 13 amino acids. The CDR3 is CAAHRDYTDTQYF. CDR3 bases: TGTGCCGCTCACCGGGACTACACAGATACGCAGTATTTT.

Many counts were recorded for this clonotype. This rearrangement joins TRBV12-3 or TRBV12-4 to TRBJ2-1, with D possibly being TRBD2 (5 bases). CDR3 size: 11 residues. V was cut by 4 bases and J by 14 bases, with 12 bases left in between. The CDR3 sequence is CASSSGISKFF. CDR3 DNA: TGTGCCAGCAGTTCGGGGATTTCAAAGTTCTTC.